This T cell receptor beta chain was found in a study of technical replicates of blood from a few donors. Method: immunoSEQ multiplex PCR; TCRdb's copy keeps in-frame clones and lacks some. Of under 80,000 clones listed, 94% are singletons. The sample taken for sequencing was T cells isolated from PBMCs. The TCR sequence derives from a human donor in good health.

CDR3 in DNA: TGTGCCAGCAGCCCCTTAGCCAAAAACATTCAGTACTTC. It yields the protein CASSPLAKNIQYF. This chain links TRBV11-3 with TRBJ2-4; D not certain. The germline CDR1 and CDR2 sequences are SGHNT and YENEEA. V was cut by 5 bases and J by 0 bases, with 5 bases left in between. There are 13 residues in the CDR3.